Here is one T cell receptor (beta chain) with its context. Its antigen is undetermined. The record originates from a study of vaccination effects on CD4 cells after COVID-19. The authors isolated CD4+ T cells after around 11 days of culture. Trimming left V 0 bases short and J 3 bases short, with 11 bases between. Germline lookup yields CDR1 MNHNY and CDR2 SVGAGI (reference sequence). The CDR3 consists of 16 residues. Sequenced by immunoSEQ multiplex PCR; TCRdb stores in-frame clones only, minus some. The sample consists of around 50,000 clones, around 76% of them appearing once. The sequence was collected from a human donor who had a prior SARS-CoV-2 infection. The chain recombines TRBV6-6 with TRBJ1-4; D gene ambiguous. The specimen was CD4+ T cells from PBMCs cultured without peptide, collected before COVID-19 vaccination. The CDR3 bases are TGTGCCAGCAGTTACTCCGCTCAGGAGCCTAATGAAAAACTGTTTTTT. It encodes CASSYSAQEPNEKLFF.